This T cell receptor beta chain was identified in a study of blood T cell repertoires in COVID-19. Original analysis: Cell counts per sample came from amplifying reference gene primers. TCRdb keeps only in-frame clones here, not all; method: immunoSEQ multiplex PCR. From that table come the V and J calls and clone size; the DNA was used to work out D and trimming. The profile shows about 490,000 clones, around 85% of them singletons. Sequencing was carried out using peripheral blood. The sequence came from a human donor in a cohort sampled during active COVID-19.

This CDR3 is CASSPEYSGNTIYF. As DNA, the CDR3 is TGTGCCAGCAGTCCGGAGTACTCTGGAAACACCATATATTTT. The chain has TRBV6-7 and TRBJ1-3; D remains ambiguous. TRBV6-7 belongs to the ORF category, with a function that is uncertain. This CDR3 is built from 14 residues. Deletions cut 5 bases from V and 0 bases from J, with 8 bases between.